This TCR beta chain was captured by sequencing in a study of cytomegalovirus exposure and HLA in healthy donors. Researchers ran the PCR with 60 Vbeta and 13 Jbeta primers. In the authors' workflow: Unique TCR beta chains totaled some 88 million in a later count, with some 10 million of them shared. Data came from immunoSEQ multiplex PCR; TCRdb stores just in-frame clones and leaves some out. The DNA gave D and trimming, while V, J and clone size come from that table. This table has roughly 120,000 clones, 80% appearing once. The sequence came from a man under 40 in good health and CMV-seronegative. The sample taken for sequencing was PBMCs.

The CDR3 region is CASSGEEAGQRDTEAFF. In DNA form, the CDR3 reads TGCGCCAGCAGCGGGGAGGAGGCCGGACAAAGGGACACTGAAGCTTTCTTT. The rearrangement links TRBV5-1 to TRBJ1-1; D is perhaps TRBD1 (5 bases). CDR1 and CDR2 (germline): SGHRS, YFSETQ. The CDR3 is 17 amino acids. V was pared by 4 bases and J by 3 bases, with 22 bases between.